Ten or more counts support the clone carrying this T cell receptor beta chain. This sample is drawn from a study of naive and memory T cell subsets. V lost 1 base to trimming and J lost 5 bases, with 14 bases between them. Germline loops: CDR1 LGHNA, CDR2 YNFKEQ. The CDR3 is 16 amino acids. The beta constant-region primer was an equimolar mix of two oligonucleotides covering TRBC1 and TRBC2. Nested alpha and beta constant-region primers with the SP2 primer drove four PCR rounds on ligated cDNA. TCRdb analysed the UMI-ligation and nested PCR reads with MiXCR anew, one entry per CDR3 protein. The repertoire has some 85,000 distinct CDR3 sequences, around 14% of them found once; the top ten carry approximately 0.93%.

This TCR was sampled from a human donor in good health. The sequenced material came from central memory CD4+ T cells from blood. The rearrangement joins TRBV4-2 to TRBJ1-4; weak D call: TRBD1 (5 bases). The CDR3 bases are TGTGCCAGCAGCCAAGTCAGGGCAGGCTTGAATGAAAAACTGTTTTTT. It is translated as CASSQVRAGLNEKLFF.